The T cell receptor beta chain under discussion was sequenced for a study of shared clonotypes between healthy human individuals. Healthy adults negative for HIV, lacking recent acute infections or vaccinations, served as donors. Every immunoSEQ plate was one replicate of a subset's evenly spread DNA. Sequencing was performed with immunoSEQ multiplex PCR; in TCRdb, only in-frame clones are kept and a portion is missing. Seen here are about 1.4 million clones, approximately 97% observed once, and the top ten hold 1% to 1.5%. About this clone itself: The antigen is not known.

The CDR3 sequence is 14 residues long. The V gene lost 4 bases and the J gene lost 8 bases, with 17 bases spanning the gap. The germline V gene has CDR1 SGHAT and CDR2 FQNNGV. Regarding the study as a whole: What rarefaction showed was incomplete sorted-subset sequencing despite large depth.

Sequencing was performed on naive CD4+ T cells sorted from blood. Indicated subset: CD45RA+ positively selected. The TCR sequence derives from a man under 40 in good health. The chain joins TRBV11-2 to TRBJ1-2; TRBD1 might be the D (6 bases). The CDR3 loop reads CASSSTRLGGGYTF. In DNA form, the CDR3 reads TGTGCCAGCAGCTCTACCAGGCTCGGGGGCGGCTACACCTTC.